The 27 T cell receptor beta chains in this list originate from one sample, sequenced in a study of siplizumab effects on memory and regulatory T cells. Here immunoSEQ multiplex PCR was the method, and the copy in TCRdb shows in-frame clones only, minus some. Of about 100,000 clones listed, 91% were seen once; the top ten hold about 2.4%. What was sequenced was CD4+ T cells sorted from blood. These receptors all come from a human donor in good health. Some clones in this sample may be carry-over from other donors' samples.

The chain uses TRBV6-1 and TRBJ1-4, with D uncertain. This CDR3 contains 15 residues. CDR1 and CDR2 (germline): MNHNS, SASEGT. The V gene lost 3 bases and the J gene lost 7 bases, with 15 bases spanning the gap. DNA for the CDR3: TGTGCCAGCAGTGAGGGAGGAGGAAGCGGTGAAAAACTGTTTTTT. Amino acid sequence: CASSEGGGSGEKLFF.

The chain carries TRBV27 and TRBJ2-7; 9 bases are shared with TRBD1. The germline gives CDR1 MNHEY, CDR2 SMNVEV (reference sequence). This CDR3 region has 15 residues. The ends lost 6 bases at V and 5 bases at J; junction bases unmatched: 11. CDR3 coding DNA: TGTGCCAGCAGAAAACCGGGACAGGGTCTGGACGAGCAGTACTTC. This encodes CASRKPGQGLDEQYF.

The CDR3 is CASSITAGRMDTIYF. DNA of the CDR3: TGTGCCAGTAGTATTACCGCAGGGCGCATGGACACCATATATTTT. The chain has TRBV19 and TRBJ1-3; perhaps TRBD1 as D (5 bases). This CDR3 region has 15 residues. CDR1 and CDR2 (germline): LNHDA, SQIVND (reference sequence). Between the trimmed V and J ends, which lost 3 bases and 8 bases, there was a span of 17 bases.

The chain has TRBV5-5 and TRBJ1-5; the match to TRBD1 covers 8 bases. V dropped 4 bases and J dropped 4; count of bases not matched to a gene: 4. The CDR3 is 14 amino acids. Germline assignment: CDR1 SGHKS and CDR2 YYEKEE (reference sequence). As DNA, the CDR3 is TGTGCCAGCAGCGGGACAGGCGGGAATCAGCCCCAGCATTTT. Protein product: CASSGTGGNQPQHF.

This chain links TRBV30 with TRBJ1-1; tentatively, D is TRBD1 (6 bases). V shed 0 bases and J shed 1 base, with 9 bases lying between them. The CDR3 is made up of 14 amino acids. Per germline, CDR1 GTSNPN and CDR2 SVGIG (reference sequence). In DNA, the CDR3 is TGTGCCTGGAGTGTGACAGGCACGAACACTGAAGCTTTCTTT. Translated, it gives CAWSVTGTNTEAFF.

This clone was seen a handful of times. CDR3 protein: CASSPGGYEQYF. CDR3 nucleotide sequence: TGTGCCAGCTCACCGGGGGGCTACGAGCAGTACTTC. The V call is TRBV18, the J call TRBJ2-7, with D possibly TRBD2 on 6 matching bases. Germline V CDR1 and CDR2: KGHSH, LQKENI. CDR3 length: 12 amino acids. Trimming removed 3 bases from V and 3 bases from J, with 6 bases in between.

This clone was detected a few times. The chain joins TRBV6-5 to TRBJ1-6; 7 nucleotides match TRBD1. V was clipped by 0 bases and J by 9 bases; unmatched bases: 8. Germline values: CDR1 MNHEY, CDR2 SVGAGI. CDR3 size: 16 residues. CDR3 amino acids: CASSYSFAGGGSPLHF. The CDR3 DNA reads TGTGCCAGCAGTTACTCGTTTGCAGGGGGGGGTTCACCCCTCCACTTT.

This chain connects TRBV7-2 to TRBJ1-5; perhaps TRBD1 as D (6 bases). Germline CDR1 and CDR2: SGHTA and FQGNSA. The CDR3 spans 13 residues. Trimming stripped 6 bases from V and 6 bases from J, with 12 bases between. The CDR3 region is CASSDQQGQPQHF. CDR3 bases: TGTGCCAGCAGTGACCAACAGGGTCAGCCCCAGCATTTT.

The CDR3 region is CASSQEVETQYF. CDR3 in DNA: TGTGCCAGCAGCCAGGAGGTGGAGACCCAGTACTTC. This chain joins TRBV7-9 and TRBJ2-5; D might be TRBD2 (5 bases). The CDR3 totals 12 residues. V lost 5 bases and J lost 5, with 9 bases in between. Germline loops: CDR1 SEHNR, CDR2 FQNEAQ (reference sequence).

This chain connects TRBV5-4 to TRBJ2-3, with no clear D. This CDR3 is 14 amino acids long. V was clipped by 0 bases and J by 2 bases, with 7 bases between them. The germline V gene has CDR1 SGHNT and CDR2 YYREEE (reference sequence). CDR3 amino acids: CASSLEQYTDTQYF. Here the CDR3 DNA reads TGTGCCAGCAGCTTGGAACAGTACACAGATACGCAGTATTTT.

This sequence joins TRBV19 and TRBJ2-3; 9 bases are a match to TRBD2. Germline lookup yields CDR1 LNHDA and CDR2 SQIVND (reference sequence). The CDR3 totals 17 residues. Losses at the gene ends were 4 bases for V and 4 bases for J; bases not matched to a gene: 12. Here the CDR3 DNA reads TGTGCCAGTAGTAACCGATGGACTAGCGTTGCCGCAGATACGCAGTATTTT. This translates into CASSNRWTSVAADTQYF.

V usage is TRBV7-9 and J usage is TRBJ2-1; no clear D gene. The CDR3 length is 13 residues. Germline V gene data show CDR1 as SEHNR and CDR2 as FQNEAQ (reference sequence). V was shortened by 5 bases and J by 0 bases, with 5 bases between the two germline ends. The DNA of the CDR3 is TGTGCCAGCAGCGCGAGCTCCTACAATGAGCAGTTCTTC. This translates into CASSASSYNEQFF.

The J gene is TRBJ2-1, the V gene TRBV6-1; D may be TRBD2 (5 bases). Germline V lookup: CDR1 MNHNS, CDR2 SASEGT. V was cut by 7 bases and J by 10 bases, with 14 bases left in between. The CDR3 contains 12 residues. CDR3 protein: CASIYGGLEQFF. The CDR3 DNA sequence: TGTGCCAGCATCTACGGAGGCCTGGAGCAGTTCTTC.

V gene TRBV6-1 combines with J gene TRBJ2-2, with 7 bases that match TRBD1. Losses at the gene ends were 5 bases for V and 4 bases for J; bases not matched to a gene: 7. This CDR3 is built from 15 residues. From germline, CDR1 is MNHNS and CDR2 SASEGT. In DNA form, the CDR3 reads TGTGCCAGCAGTCAAGGGACAGCCCTCACCGGGGAGCTGTTTTTT. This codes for CASSQGTALTGELFF.

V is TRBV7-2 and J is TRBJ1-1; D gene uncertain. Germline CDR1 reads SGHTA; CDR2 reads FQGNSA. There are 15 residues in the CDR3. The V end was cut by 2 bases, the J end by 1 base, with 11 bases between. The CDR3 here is CASSLFAGENTEAFF. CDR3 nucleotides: TGTGCCAGCAGCTTATTTGCAGGAGAGAACACTGAAGCTTTCTTT.

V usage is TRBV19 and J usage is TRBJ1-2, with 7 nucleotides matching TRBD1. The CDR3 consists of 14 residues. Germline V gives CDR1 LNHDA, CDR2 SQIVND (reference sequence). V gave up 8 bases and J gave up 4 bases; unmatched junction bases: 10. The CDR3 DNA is TGTGCCAGTGGACCCGGGACAGCCCTCTATGGCTACACCTTC. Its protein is CASGPGTALYGYTF.

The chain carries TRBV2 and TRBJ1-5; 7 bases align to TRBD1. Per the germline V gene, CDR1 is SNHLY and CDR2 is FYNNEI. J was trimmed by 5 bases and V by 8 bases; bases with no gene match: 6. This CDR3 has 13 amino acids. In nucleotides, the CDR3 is TGTGCCAGCGGCCCAGGGGGGTATCAGCCCCAGCATTTT. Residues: CASGPGGYQPQHF.

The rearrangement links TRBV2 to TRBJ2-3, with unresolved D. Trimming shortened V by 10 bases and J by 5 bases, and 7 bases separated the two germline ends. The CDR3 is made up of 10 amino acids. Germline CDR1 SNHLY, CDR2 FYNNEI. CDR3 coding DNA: TGTGCCACAAGCGTAGATACGCAGTATTTT. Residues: CATSVDTQYF.

This chain's CDR3 is CAWSVGQANTEAFF. In DNA form, the CDR3 reads TGTGCCTGGAGTGTGGGACAGGCGAACACTGAAGCTTTCTTT. The chain carries TRBV30 and TRBJ1-1; 8 positions match TRBD1. The trim removed 0 bases at V and 1 base at J, leaving 1 base unmatched. Germline lookup yields CDR1 GTSNPN and CDR2 SVGIG (reference sequence). The CDR3 covers 14 residues.

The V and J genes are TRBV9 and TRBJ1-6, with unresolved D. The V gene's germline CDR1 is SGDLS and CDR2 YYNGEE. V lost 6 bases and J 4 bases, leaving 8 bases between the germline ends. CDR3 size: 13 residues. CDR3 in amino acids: CASTTEYNSPLHF. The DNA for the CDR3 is TGTGCCAGCACCACAGAATATAATTCACCCCTCCACTTT.

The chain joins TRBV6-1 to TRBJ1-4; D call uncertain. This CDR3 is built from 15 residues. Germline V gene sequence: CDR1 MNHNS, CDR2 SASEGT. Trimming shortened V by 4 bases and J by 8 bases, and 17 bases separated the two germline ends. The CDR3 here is CASSAFWGVAEKLFF. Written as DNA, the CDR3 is TGTGCCAGCAGTGCGTTTTGGGGAGTGGCCGAAAAACTGTTTTTT.

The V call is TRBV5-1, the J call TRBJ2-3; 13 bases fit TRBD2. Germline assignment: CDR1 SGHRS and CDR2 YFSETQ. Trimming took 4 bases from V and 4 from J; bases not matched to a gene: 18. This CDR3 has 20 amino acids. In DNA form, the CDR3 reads TGCGCCAGCAGCCCCGATGGACTAGCGGGAGTAATATCTTTCCCAGATACGCAGTATTTT. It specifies CASSPDGLAGVISFPDTQYF.

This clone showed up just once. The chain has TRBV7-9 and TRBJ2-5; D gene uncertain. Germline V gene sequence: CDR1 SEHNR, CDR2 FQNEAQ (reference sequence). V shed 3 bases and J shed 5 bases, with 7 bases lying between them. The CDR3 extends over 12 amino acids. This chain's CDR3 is CASSLARETQYF. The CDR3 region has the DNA TGTGCCAGCAGCTTGGCTAGGGAGACCCAGTACTTC.

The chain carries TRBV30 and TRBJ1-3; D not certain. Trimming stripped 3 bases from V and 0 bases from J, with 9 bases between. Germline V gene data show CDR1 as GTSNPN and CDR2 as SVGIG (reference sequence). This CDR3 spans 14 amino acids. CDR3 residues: CAWSLQDSGNTIYF. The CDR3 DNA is TGTGCCTGGAGCTTACAAGACTCTGGAAACACCATATATTTT.

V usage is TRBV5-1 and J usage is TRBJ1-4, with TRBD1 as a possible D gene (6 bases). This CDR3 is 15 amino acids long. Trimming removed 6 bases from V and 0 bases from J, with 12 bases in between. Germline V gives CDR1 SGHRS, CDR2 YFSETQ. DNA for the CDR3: TGCGCCAGCAATTCAGGGGATTCAACTAATGAAAAACTGTTTTTT. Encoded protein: CASNSGDSTNEKLFF.

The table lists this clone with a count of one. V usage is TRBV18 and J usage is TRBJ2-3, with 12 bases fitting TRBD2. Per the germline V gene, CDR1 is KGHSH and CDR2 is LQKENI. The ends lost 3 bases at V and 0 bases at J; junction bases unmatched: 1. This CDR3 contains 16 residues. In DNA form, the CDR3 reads TGTGCCAGCTCACCGGGGACTAGCGGGAGCACAGATACGCAGTATTTT. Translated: CASSPGTSGSTDTQYF.

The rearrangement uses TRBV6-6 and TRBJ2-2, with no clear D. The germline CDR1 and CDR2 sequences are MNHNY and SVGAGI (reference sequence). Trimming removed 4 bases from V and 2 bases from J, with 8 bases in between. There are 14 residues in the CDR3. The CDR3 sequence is CASSLPLNTGELFF. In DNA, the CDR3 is TGTGCCAGCAGTTTGCCCCTTAACACCGGGGAGCTGTTTTTT.